Listed here are 29 T cell receptor beta chains from one sample, sequenced in a study of T-cell memory formation after mild COVID-19. MiXCR, applied by TCRdb to the 5' RACE reads, yields one record per CDR3 protein. The repertoire holds 68,000 or so distinct CDR3 sequences, with roughly 17% as singletons. The material sequenced was PBMCs or a T cell subset sorted from them (not recorded which). Receptors were obtained from an adult woman who had mild COVID-19 (a few samples of this study predate the infection). Cell type and time point are not known.

This clonotype appeared many times. The V call is TRBV5-5, the J call TRBJ2-1, with 9 bases aligning to TRBD1. This CDR3 has 18 amino acids. CDR1 and CDR2 from the germline V gene are SGHKS and YYEKEE (reference sequence). J gave up 7 bases and V 0 bases, and 14 bases lay outside the gene matches. In nucleotides, the CDR3 is TGTGCCAGCAGCTTGGAAAAAGCGGGACAGGGAGGAAGAAATGAGCAGTTCTTC. Translating gives CASSLEKAGQGGRNEQFF.

The chain is built from TRBV9 and TRBJ1-1; possibly TRBD1 for D (5 bases). The V end was cut by 2 bases, the J end by 4 bases, with 12 bases between. The CDR3 runs to 14 residues. Germline-derived CDR1 and CDR2 are SGDLS and YYNGEE. DNA of the CDR3: TGTGCCAGCAGCGTCGCATCCGGGGCCACTGAAGCTTTCTTT. Its translation is CASSVASGATEAFF.

The chain uses TRBV7-9 and TRBJ2-2; D is unclear. Between the trimmed V and J ends, which lost 5 bases and 0 bases, there was a span of 13 bases. Per the germline V gene, CDR1 is SEHNR and CDR2 is FQNEAQ (reference sequence). The CDR3 spans 16 residues. CDR3 residues: CASSPFGPANTGELFF. The CDR3 bases are TGTGCCAGCAGCCCCTTTGGACCAGCGAACACCGGGGAGCTGTTTTTT.

This rearrangement joins TRBV6-4 to TRBJ2-3, with 7 nucleotides matching TRBD2. The CDR3 length is 17 residues. The germline CDR1 and CDR2 sequences are MRHNA and SNTAGT. Losses at the gene ends were 0 bases for V and 3 bases for J; bases not matched to a gene: 9. CDR3 region: CASSDSFPGGGTDTQYF. CDR3 coding DNA: TGTGCCAGCAGTGACTCCTTTCCGGGGGGAGGGACAGATACGCAGTATTTT.

This clonotype has more than one count but fewer than ten. The rearrangement links TRBV10-3 to TRBJ2-7; 9 nucleotides agree with TRBD1. Germline V gene data show CDR1 as ENHRY and CDR2 as SYGVKD. This CDR3 comprises 13 residues. Trimming at V came to 2 bases and at J to 4 bases, leaving 0 bases not matched to a gene. The CDR3 here is CAISEGTGYEQYF. The CDR3 region has the DNA TGTGCCATCAGTGAGGGGACAGGGTACGAGCAGTACTTC.

The rearrangement links TRBV3-1 to TRBJ2-6, with D perhaps matching TRBD2 (6 bases). The CDR3 is 16 amino acids. Germline V gene data show CDR1 as LGHDT and CDR2 as YNNKEL (reference sequence). Trimming left V 2 bases short and J 0 bases short, with 8 bases between. The CDR3 coding sequence is TGTGCCAGCAGCCAACCGGGAGACTCTGGGGCCAACGTCCTGACTTTC. It specifies CASSQPGDSGANVLTF.

This chain connects TRBV5-5 to TRBJ1-2, with a possible D match to TRBD1 (5 bases). Trimming cost V 2 bases and J 3 bases, with 11 bases left between them. The V gene's germline CDR1 is SGHKS and CDR2 YYEKEE (reference sequence). The CDR3 covers 14 residues. In DNA form, the CDR3 reads TGTGCCAGCAGCTTATCAGCAGGGTACTATGGCTACACCTTC. Amino acid sequence: CASSLSAGYYGYTF.

This clonotype was picked up a small number of times. The chain joins TRBV7-9 to TRBJ2-1, with TRBD2 matching over 9 bases. Looked up from germline, CDR1 is SEHNR and CDR2 is FQNEAQ (reference sequence). V shed 5 bases, J shed 5 bases, and the junction held 4 bases outside the gene matches. There are 14 residues in the CDR3. CDR3 sequence reads: CASSNGLANNEQFF. CDR3 DNA sequence: TGTGCCAGCAGCAACGGACTAGCGAACAATGAGCAGTTCTTC. Full variable domain (outside the CDR3, taken from reference TRBV7-9 and TRBJ2-1): DTGVSQNPRHKITKRGQNVTFRCDPISEHNRLYWYRQTLGQGPEFLTYFQNEAQLEKSRLLSDRFSAERPKGSFSTLEIQRTEQGDSAMYLCASSNGLANNEQFFGPGTRLTVL.

V and J are TRBV9 and TRBJ2-3; D not certain. CDR3 size: 12 residues. Between the trimmed V and J ends, which lost 0 bases and 6 bases, there was a span of 5 bases. Germline loops: CDR1 SGDLS, CDR2 YYNGEE. The CDR3 region is CASSVDVDTQYF. Written as DNA, the CDR3 is TGTGCCAGCAGCGTAGATGTGGATACGCAGTATTTT.

This clonotype appeared many times. V gene TRBV7-6 combines with J gene TRBJ1-1, with 7 nucleotides matching TRBD1. The germline gives CDR1 SGHVS, CDR2 FNYEAQ. The CDR3 is made up of 15 amino acids. Unmatched junction bases numbered 6, after V lost 2 bases and J lost 3 bases. Here the CDR3 DNA reads TGTGCCAGCAGCTTAACCGAGCAGGGGGACACTGAAGCTTTCTTT. Protein sequence: CASSLTEQGDTEAFF.

This clonotype was seen a few times. The V call is TRBV7-9, the J call TRBJ1-2, with D perhaps TRBD1 (6 bases). Germline V CDR1 and CDR2: SEHNR, FQNEAQ (reference sequence). The CDR3 covers 15 residues. Trimming cost V 4 bases and J 0 bases, with 12 bases left between them. The CDR3 DNA reads as TGTGCCAGCAGCTCTCTGGACAGCCCTAACTATGGCTACACCTTC. It yields the protein CASSSLDSPNYGYTF.

The chain links TRBV28 to TRBJ1-5; perhaps TRBD1 as D (5 bases). This CDR3 region has 15 residues. Trimming stripped 2 bases from V and 6 bases from J, with 14 bases between. The germline V gene has CDR1 MDHEN and CDR2 SYDVKM. CDR3 loop: CASSLGWGGRQPQHF. CDR3 sequence (DNA): TGTGCCAGCAGTTTAGGGTGGGGGGGTCGTCAGCCCCAGCATTTT.

There are many counts of this clonotype. An end of the junction does not agree with germline; a read error may underlie this. The chain has TRBV12-3 or TRBV12-4 and TRBJ2-7; D is perhaps TRBD1 (6 bases). CDR3 length: 12 amino acids. CDR3 sequence reads: CASSGSPPGTSF. In DNA form, the CDR3 reads TGTGCCAGCAGTGGGTCCCCTCCCGGGACATCCTTC.

V and J are TRBV4-1 and TRBJ2-2; D gene ambiguous. Trimming took 0 bases from V and 6 from J, leaving 11 bases between them. Germline V gene sequence: CDR1 MGHRA, CDR2 YSYEKL. This CDR3 is 15 amino acids long. CDR3 residues: CASSQDSGGAGELFF. DNA for the CDR3: TGCGCCAGCAGCCAAGACAGTGGTGGGGCCGGGGAGCTGTTTTTT.

This clonotype was detected many times. V gene TRBV4-3 combines with J gene TRBJ2-1; 7 bases align to TRBD2. The CDR3 runs to 16 residues. V lost 4 bases and J lost 7; bases outside the gene matches: 13. CDR1 LGHNA and CDR2 YSLEER come from the germline V gene. CDR3 nucleotide sequence: TGCGCCAGCAGCCTCATACTAGCGATGTTGGAGAATGAGCAGTTCTTC. It codes for CASSLILAMLENEQFF.

This clonotype was seen more than once but under ten times. The chain recombines TRBV7-8 with TRBJ2-3, with TRBD2 matching over 8 bases. Germline V gene sequence: CDR1 SGHVS, CDR2 FQNEAQ. CDR3 length: 17 residues. V gave up 5 bases and J gave up 3 bases; unmatched junction bases: 13. The DNA of the CDR3 is TGTGCCAGCAGCGCCCGCTTCGGCGGGGGGCTAACAGATACGCAGTATTTT. Translation gives CASSARFGGGLTDTQYF. Looking up the rest from reference TRBV7-8 and TRBJ2-3 gives the full variable domain: GAGVSQSPRYKVAKRGQDVALRCDPISGHVSLFWYQQALGQGPEFLTYFQNEAQLDKSGLPSDRFFAERPEGSVSTLKIQRTQQEDSAVYLCASSARFGGGLTDTQYFGPGTRLTVL.

This chain joins TRBV13 and TRBJ2-1, with TRBD2 matching 13 bases. The germline V gene encodes CDR1 PRHDT and CDR2 FYEKMQ (reference sequence). The CDR3 covers 16 residues. Unmatched junction bases numbered 7, after V lost 7 bases and J lost 4 bases. In DNA form, the CDR3 reads TGTGCCAGCACCACTTTGGGACTAGCGGGATACAATGAGCAGTTCTTC. This translates into CASTTLGLAGYNEQFF. Variable domain in full (rest from reference TRBV13 and TRBJ2-1): AAGVIQSPRHLIKEKRETATLKCYPIPRHDTVYWYQQGPGQDPQFLISFYEKMQSDKGSIPDRFSAQQFSDYHSELNMSSLELGDSALYFCASTTLGLAGYNEQFFGPGTRLTVL.

The genes are TRBV20-1 and TRBJ2-7; D possibly corresponds to TRBD2 (6 bases). V was pared by 5 bases and J by 4 bases, with 15 bases between. This CDR3 is built from 13 residues. Germline values: CDR1 DFQATT, CDR2 SNEGSKA (reference sequence). The CDR3 region is CSAHALGGYEQYF. CDR3 sequence (DNA): TGCAGTGCTCACGCCCTTGGAGGGTACGAGCAGTACTTC.

V is TRBV4-1 and J is TRBJ2-2; 9 bases are shared with TRBD2. The CDR3 spans 15 residues. In germline, CDR1 is MGHRA, CDR2 YSYEKL. With 3 bases clipped from V and 7 bases from J, the junction kept 6 bases outside the gene matches. Here the CDR3 reads CASSQSGGKIGELFF. Here the CDR3 DNA reads TGCGCCAGCAGCCAGAGCGGGGGGAAAATCGGGGAGCTGTTTTTT.

This clonotype was seen only a few times. The chain joins TRBV7-9 to TRBJ2-7; D gene ambiguous. V was cut by 5 bases and J by 5 bases, with 22 bases left in between. In germline, CDR1 is SEHNR, CDR2 FQNEAQ (reference sequence). CDR3 size: 16 residues. The CDR3 nucleotides read TGTGCCAGCAGCCCTGGCAATTGGGGTGGTCAGGACGAGCAGTACTTC. Protein product: CASSPGNWGGQDEQYF.

The J gene is TRBJ1-2, the V gene TRBV4-2; D perhaps matches TRBD1 (5 bases). This CDR3 has 14 residues. V was trimmed by 4 bases and J by 5 bases, leaving 14 bases between them. Germline CDR1 and CDR2: LGHNA and YNFKEQ. The CDR3 bases are TGTGCCAGCAGCCCCCCAGGGTTAAGATATGGCTACACCTTC. Amino acids: CASSPPGLRYGYTF.

This clonotype was observed a few times. The chain links TRBV9 to TRBJ2-3, with TRBD2 matching 15 bases. V lost 3 bases to trimming and J lost 4 bases; unmatched junction nucleotides: 3. Per germline, CDR1 SGDLS and CDR2 YYNGEE. The CDR3 is 16 residues long. The CDR3 nucleotides read TGTGCCAGCAGCGCCGGGACTAGCGGGGGGTCAGATACGCAGTATTTT. Its translation: CASSAGTSGGSDTQYF.

V and J are TRBV7-6 and TRBJ2-7; maybe TRBD1 (5 bases). Trimming cost V 5 bases and J 0 bases, with 8 bases left between them. Germline CDR1 and CDR2: SGHVS and FNYEAQ. The CDR3 covers 13 residues. CDR3 loop: CASSQQVSYEQYF. For the CDR3, the DNA is TGTGCCAGCAGCCAACAGGTCTCCTACGAGCAGTACTTC.

This clonotype came up a few times. The rearrangement links TRBV4-2 to TRBJ2-7; 8 bases agree with TRBD2. Looked up from germline, CDR1 is LGHNA and CDR2 is YNFKEQ. With 6 bases clipped from V and 5 bases from J, the junction kept 6 bases outside the gene matches. This CDR3 contains 13 residues. CDR3 sequence (DNA): TGTGCCAGCAGATCGGGAGGGGTCGACGAGCAGTACTTC. Protein sequence: CASRSGGVDEQYF.

This clonotype was picked up one time. The CDR3 bases are TGTGCCAGCAGCCCCGCCCAGGAGGGAGAAAAACTGTTTTTT. Translated: CASSPAQEGEKLFF. V usage is TRBV7-2 and J usage is TRBJ1-4, with D unclear. The CDR3 is made up of 14 amino acids. Trimming shortened V by 5 bases and J by 8 bases, and 15 bases separated the two germline ends. Looked up from germline, CDR1 is SGHTA and CDR2 is FQGNSA.

V is TRBV7-2 and J is TRBJ1-2; the D is unclear. Germline CDR1 is SGHTA and CDR2 is FQGNSA. This CDR3 comprises 12 residues. Trimming shortened V by 7 bases and J by 0 bases, and 6 bases separated the two germline ends. CDR3 sequence (DNA): TGTGCCAGCAAAGACGCTAACTATGGCTACACCTTC. Protein product: CASKDANYGYTF.

CDR3 residues: CASSRQPQGTGTDTQYF. CDR3 DNA sequence: TGTGCCAGCAGTAGACAACCACAGGGGACGGGGACAGATACGCAGTATTTT. V gene TRBV12-3 or TRBV12-4 combines with J gene TRBJ2-3, with 7 bases lining up with TRBD1. V shed 5 bases, J shed 3 bases, and the junction held 14 bases outside the gene matches. This CDR3 has 17 amino acids.

V is TRBV7-6 and J is TRBJ1-1; D not resolved. Trimming took off 1 base at V and 8 bases at J, with 8 bases between the two ends. Per germline, CDR1 SGHVS and CDR2 FNYEAQ. The CDR3 consists of 12 residues. The CDR3 region has the DNA TGTGCCAGCAGCTTAGAGGGAATAGAAGCTTTCTTT. It encodes CASSLEGIEAFF.

This clonotype was found a few times. V gene TRBV5-1 combines with J gene TRBJ2-3; 11 nucleotides agree with TRBD2. The CDR3 covers 19 residues. The germline V gene has CDR1 SGHRS and CDR2 YFSETQ. V lost 3 bases, J lost 2 bases, and 14 bases stayed unmatched. Here the CDR3 DNA reads TGCGCCAGCAGCTCTCCACCTAGCGGGGGGACCTTCTACACAGATACGCAGTATTTT. This translates into CASSSPPSGGTFYTDTQYF.